The 27 T cell receptor beta chains given below trace back to one sample, sequenced in a study of T-cell reconstitution after alpha-beta-depleted transplantation in children. During its preparation, the TCRbeta library received unique molecular identifiers. TCRdb reanalysed the PCR reads using MiXCR and keeps one entry per CDR3 protein. The sample holds 480,000 or so distinct CDR3 sequences, more than 9% seen once. The input for sequencing was PBMCs, taken before TCRalphabeta/CD19-depleted stem cell transplant. All receptors derive from a child aged 2-15 years with inherited bone marrow failure, due to receive a stem cell transplant.

The gene calls are TRBV7-9 and TRBJ2-7; D is possibly TRBD2 (5 bases). The V gene's germline CDR1 is SEHNR and CDR2 FQNEAQ (reference sequence). The CDR3 extends over 16 amino acids. V lost 3 bases to trimming and J lost 10 bases, with 25 bases between them. The CDR3 nucleotides read TGTGCCAGCAGCTTCCTTGACTCTATCCCGGACGAGGGCCAGTACTTC. This codes for CASSFLDSIPDEGQYF.

This clonotype was counted ten times or more. The chain couples TRBV15 to TRBJ2-1; TRBD2 aligns across 13 bases. The CDR3 totals 15 residues. Per the germline V gene, CDR1 is LNHNV and CDR2 is YYDKDF (reference sequence). The junction had 3 bases not matched to a gene; V was cut back by 4 bases and J by 6 bases. The CDR3 nucleotides are TGTGCCACCAGCAAGGGACTAGCGGGATTCAATGAGCAGTTCTTC. This sequence encodes CATSKGLAGFNEQFF.

In DNA, the CDR3 is TGTGCCAGCAGTTTAAGCGAGGTCTCTGGAAACACCATATATTTT. Translated: CASSLSEVSGNTIYF. The rearrangement links TRBV12-3 or TRBV12-4 to TRBJ1-3; D call uncertain. The V and J ends lost 2 bases and 0 bases respectively, with 8 bases between them. The CDR3 has 15 residues.

This clonotype was seen at least ten times. The chain links TRBV5-1 to TRBJ1-2; D remains ambiguous. CDR1 is SGHRS, CDR2 YFSETQ, per germline. Trimming left V 0 bases short and J 8 bases short, with 8 bases between. This CDR3 comprises 12 residues. The CDR3 DNA sequence: TGCGCCAGCAGCTTGGAGCAGGCGGGCTACACCTTC. This sequence encodes CASSLEQAGYTF.

This chain links TRBV19 with TRBJ1-2; D uncertain. Trimming took 3 bases from V and 5 from J, leaving 16 bases between them. The germline CDR1 and CDR2 sequences are LNHDA and SQIVND (reference sequence). CDR3 length equals 15 residues. The CDR3 region has the DNA TGTGCCAGTAGTATGATCGGCAGCCTCCGGTATGGCTACACCTTC. Protein sequence: CASSMIGSLRYGYTF.

This clonotype was detected a few times. V and J are TRBV29-1 and TRBJ2-1, with TRBD2 as a possible D gene (6 bases). V lost 6 bases, J lost 6 bases, and 18 bases lay in between. CDR1 is SQVTM, CDR2 ANQGSEA, per germline. There are 14 residues in the CDR3. CDR3: CSVFLGRVGNEQFF. The CDR3 nucleotides read TGCAGCGTCTTCCTCGGGAGAGTAGGCAATGAGCAGTTCTTC.

V is TRBV12-3 or TRBV12-4 and J is TRBJ2-1; TRBD2 agrees at 10 bases. CDR3 size: 17 residues. V dropped 4 bases and J dropped 5; count of bases not matched to a gene: 11. As DNA, the CDR3 is TGTGCCAGCAGTTCCTACCTAGCGGGAGCAGCGGACAATGAGCAGTTCTTC. It encodes CASSSYLAGAADNEQFF.

This clonotype was observed at least ten times. The V call is TRBV5-1, the J call TRBJ2-5, with 11 bases fitting TRBD1. Losses at the gene ends were 3 bases for V and 5 bases for J; bases not matched to a gene: 6. CDR1 is SGHRS, CDR2 YFSETQ, per germline. The CDR3 contains 15 residues. CDR3 amino acids: CASSYGQGAPETQYF. In DNA, the CDR3 is TGCGCCAGCAGCTACGGACAGGGGGCGCCGGAGACCCAGTACTTC.

The count of this clonotype is one. The chain joins TRBV27 to TRBJ2-1; 8 bases line up with TRBD2. The V gene's germline CDR1 is MNHEY and CDR2 SMNVEV (reference sequence). Trimming cost V 1 base and J 3 bases; bases outside gene matches: 8. This CDR3 is 17 amino acids long. The CDR3 region is CASSLLASGLSYNEQFF. The CDR3 nucleotides read TGTGCCAGCAGTTTATTAGCTAGCGGGCTAAGCTACAATGAGCAGTTCTTC.

The table lists this clonotype with many counts. The chain links TRBV29-1 to TRBJ2-3, with D perhaps matching TRBD1 (5 bases). V was clipped by 0 bases and J by 6 bases, with 7 bases between them. Germline assignment: CDR1 SQVTM and CDR2 ANQGSEA. The CDR3 covers 12 residues. The CDR3 loop is CSVEDHRDTQYF. For the CDR3, the DNA is TGCAGCGTTGAAGATCACAGGGATACGCAGTATTTT.

This clonotype appeared many times. V gene TRBV5-6 combines with J gene TRBJ2-3; tentative D call: TRBD2 (5 bases). Germline CDR1 reads SGHDT; CDR2 reads YYEEEE. The CDR3 spans 12 residues. V lost 2 bases and J 9 bases, leaving 10 bases between the germline ends. CDR3 sequence reads: CASSFGGLTQYF. The CDR3, as DNA: TGTGCCAGCAGCTTCGGAGGATTGACGCAGTATTTT.

This chain joins TRBV4-3 and TRBJ2-5; perhaps TRBD1 as D (6 bases). CDR3 length: 14 residues. V was trimmed by 1 base and J by 3 bases, leaving 9 bases between them. From germline, CDR1 is LGHNA and CDR2 YSLEER. CDR3 in amino acids: CASSQGTAEETQYF. The CDR3 nucleotides are TGCGCCAGCAGCCAAGGGACAGCGGAAGAGACCCAGTACTTC.

This chain connects TRBV10-3 to TRBJ2-3, with unresolved D. CDR1 is ENHRY, CDR2 SYGVKD, per germline. Trimming took 2 bases from V and 2 from J, leaving 5 bases between them. CDR3 length: 13 residues. This CDR3 reads CAISEVTTDTQYF. The CDR3 DNA sequence: TGTGCCATCAGTGAGGTTACCACAGATACGCAGTATTTT.

This clonotype was detected ten times or more. The rearrangement uses TRBV6-1 and TRBJ1-4, with no clear D. CDR1 and CDR2 (germline): MNHNS, SASEGT. Trimming shortened V by 6 bases and J by 5 bases, and 25 bases separated the two germline ends. CDR3 length: 18 amino acids. CDR3: CASSPDEMARAGNEKLFF. Here the CDR3 DNA reads TGTGCCAGCAGCCCTGATGAGATGGCCCGCGCGGGGAATGAAAAACTGTTTTTT.

The genes are TRBV27 and TRBJ2-1; 9 bases map to TRBD2. This CDR3 has 15 residues. Germline loops: CDR1 MNHEY, CDR2 SMNVEV (reference sequence). J lost 7 bases, V lost 8 bases, and 12 bases had no gene match. The DNA for the CDR3 is TGTGCCAGCCGAATTGCGGGAGGGCCTTGGAATGAGCAGTTCTTC. Its translation is CASRIAGGPWNEQFF.

This clonotype was recorded a few times. The rearrangement links TRBV19 to TRBJ2-7; D possibly matches TRBD1 or TRBD2 (5 bases each). The V end lost 3 bases, the J end lost 3 bases, and 9 bases lay between the germline ends. Germline CDR1 is LNHDA and CDR2 is SQIVND (reference sequence). The CDR3 loop spans 13 amino acids. CDR3 sequence (DNA): TGTGCCAGTAGTATGGGACCGTACTACGAGCAGTACTTC. Translation: CASSMGPYYEQYF.

This clonotype has a count of ten or more. V is TRBV4-3 and J is TRBJ2-1, with 12 positions matching TRBD2. J gave up 11 bases and V 0 bases, and 8 bases lay outside the gene matches. The germline V gene encodes CDR1 LGHNA and CDR2 YSLEER. The CDR3 length is 16 residues. The CDR3 sequence is CASSQDSGLAGGQQFF. The DNA for the CDR3 is TGCGCCAGCAGCCAAGACTCGGGACTAGCGGGCGGGCAGCAGTTCTTC.

V and J are TRBV20-1 and TRBJ2-4; possibly TRBD1 for D (5 bases). The CDR3 covers 16 residues. Per germline, CDR1 DFQATT and CDR2 SNEGSKA (reference sequence). V lost 1 base and J lost 6, with 19 bases in between. CDR3 nucleotides: TGCAGTGCTAGAGTTCCAGGGTTCGGCATTAGAAACATTCAGTACTTC. Its protein is CSARVPGFGIRNIQYF.

This clonotype was seen at least ten times. This chain uses TRBV28 with TRBJ2-1, with D uncertain. This CDR3 has 13 residues. The V end was cut by 4 bases, the J end by 3 bases, with 7 bases between. Germline assignment: CDR1 MDHEN and CDR2 SYDVKM. DNA for the CDR3: TGTGCCAGCAGTTACGGCGACTACAATGAGCAGTTCTTC. Translation: CASSYGDYNEQFF.

The CDR3 is CAISEGLASGYEQYF. In nucleotides, the CDR3 is TGTGCCATCAGTGAAGGGCTAGCGAGTGGTTACGAGCAGTACTTC. J is TRBJ2-7 and V is TRBV10-3, with a weak D call TRBD2 (6 bases). This CDR3 has 15 amino acids. Trimming stripped 3 bases from V and 4 bases from J, with 16 bases between. Germline lookup yields CDR1 ENHRY and CDR2 SYGVKD.

This clonotype occurred many times. The rearrangement joins TRBV27 to TRBJ2-5; TRBD2 might be the D (6 bases). Per the germline V gene, CDR1 is MNHEY and CDR2 is SMNVEV (reference sequence). CDR3 length: 16 residues. V lost 6 bases and J 1 base, leaving 18 bases between the germline ends. CDR3 DNA: TGTGCCAGCAGCTCACGGGGGTTTTCCCCCCAAGAGACCCAGTACTTC. This codes for CASSSRGFSPQETQYF.

This rearrangement joins TRBV20-1 to TRBJ2-4; 10 nucleotides match TRBD2. This CDR3 contains 16 residues. Germline V gene data show CDR1 as DFQATT and CDR2 as SNEGSKA (reference sequence). With V trimmed by 7 bases and J by 3 bases, 12 bases remained unmatched. As DNA, the CDR3 is TGCAGTGAGAAGCGGGAGGGCGAAGGAAACAAAAACATTCAGTACTTC. Translated: CSEKREGEGNKNIQYF.

This clonotype was picked up many times. The chain combines TRBV4-3 with TRBJ2-2; 10 bases align to TRBD2. CDR3 length: 17 amino acids. Germline assignment: CDR1 LGHNA and CDR2 YSLEER. The J segment lost 7 bases and the V segment lost 1 base, leaving 9 bases of the junction unmatched. The CDR3 loop reads CASSQGLAGEVNGELFF. CDR3 DNA: TGCGCCAGCAGCCAAGGGCTAGCGGGAGAAGTGAACGGGGAGCTGTTTTTT.

This clonotype was seen repeatedly, ten times or more. The chain carries TRBV6-1 and TRBJ1-1; TRBD1 agrees at 7 bases. Per the germline V gene, CDR1 is MNHNS and CDR2 is SASEGT. The CDR3 runs to 13 residues. V gave up 3 bases and J gave up 10 bases; unmatched junction bases: 8. The CDR3: CASSETRGSAAFF. The CDR3 nucleotides read TGTGCCAGCAGTGAGACCAGGGGGTCGGCAGCTTTCTTT.

This clonotype was recorded at least ten times. The chain recombines TRBV12-3 or TRBV12-4 with TRBJ2-1; 7 bases line up with TRBD2. V gave up 9 bases and J gave up 5 bases; unmatched junction bases: 10. The CDR3 totals 14 residues. CDR3 nucleotide sequence: TGTGCCAGTCGCCGCGGGAGTTTGGACAATGAGCAGTTCTTC. As protein: CASRRGSLDNEQFF.

This clonotype was recorded at least ten times. The chain links TRBV7-6 to TRBJ2-3; 8 positions agree with TRBD2. V lost 0 bases, J lost 2 bases, and 4 bases stayed unmatched. CDR3 length equals 16 residues. Germline CDR1 SGHVS, CDR2 FNYEAQ. This CDR3 is CASSLAGRAPTDTQYF. The CDR3 coding sequence is TGTGCCAGCAGCTTAGCCGGGAGGGCCCCCACAGATACGCAGTATTTT.

This clonotype appeared many times. The chain carries TRBV5-6 and TRBJ2-3; D unclear. Between the trimmed V and J ends, which lost 2 bases and 8 bases, there was a span of 12 bases. This CDR3 comprises 13 residues. Germline V gene data show CDR1 as SGHDT and CDR2 as YYEEEE. CDR3 nucleotides: TGTGCCAGCAGCTTCGGTGTCCAGACTACGCAGTATTTT. Its translation: CASSFGVQTTQYF.